The 2 T cell receptor beta chains in this list originate from one sample, sequenced in a study of T cell repertoires in aging, cancer and after chemotherapy. Rearranged V-D-J TRB sequences were amplified with a mixed TRB-A/B primer pool. TCRdb analysed the multiplex PCR reads with MiXCR anew, one entry per CDR3 protein. The profile shows approximately 6,100 distinct CDR3 sequences, 30% to 40% of them singletons. The template was genomic DNA from peripheral blood, not RNA. The source material was blood. Every receptor here comes from a human donor with a blood cancer.

The chain uses TRBV30 and TRBJ2-7; TRBD1 matches at 7 bases. V gave up 1 base and J gave up 3 bases; unmatched junction bases: 0. Germline values: CDR1 GTSNPN, CDR2 SVGIG (reference sequence). This CDR3 spans 12 amino acids. CDR3 amino acids: CAWSAGGYEQYF. As DNA, the CDR3 is TGTGCCTGGAGTGCAGGGGGCTACGAGCAGTACTTC. Complete variable domain (other parts from reference TRBV30 and TRBJ2-7): SQTIHQWPATLVQPVGSPLSLECTVEGTSNPNLYWYRQAAGRGLQLLFYSVGIGQISSEVPQNLSASRPQDRQFILSSKKLLLSDSGFYLCAWSAGGYEQYFGPGTRLTVT.

V gene TRBV20-1 combines with J gene TRBJ1-1; D uncertain. The CDR3 loop spans 12 amino acids. V was shortened by 6 bases and J by 4 bases, with 12 bases between the two germline ends. The germline V gene encodes CDR1 DFQATT and CDR2 SNEGSKA (reference sequence). The CDR3 DNA sequence: TGCAGTGCCTGGAGGTTGAGCACTGAAGCTTTCTTT. This sequence encodes CSAWRLSTEAFF.